The 20 T cell receptor beta chains below were found in one sample sequenced in a study of shared clonotypes between healthy human individuals. The repertoire was sequenced with immunoSEQ multiplex PCR; TCRdb's copy has only in-frame clones and lacks some. Of a few million clones listed, approximately 95% are singletons. Material: naive CD4+ T cells from PBMCs. The subset here: CD45RA+ positively selected. The receptors originated from a man younger than 30 in good health. Some clones in this sample may be carry-over from other donors' samples.

V usage is TRBV28 and J usage is TRBJ2-7, with 9 bases that match TRBD2. The CDR3 runs to 16 residues. Germline lookup yields CDR1 MDHEN and CDR2 SYDVKM. The junction had 7 bases not matched to a gene; V was cut back by 2 bases and J by 2 bases. In DNA, the CDR3 is TGTGCCAGCAGTTTAGCGGGAGGGCTCGAGACCTACGAGCAGTACTTC. Encoded protein: CASSLAGGLETYEQYF.

This chain uses TRBV6-1 with TRBJ2-7; 9 positions match TRBD1. The germline CDR1 and CDR2 sequences are MNHNS and SASEGT. V lost 8 bases to trimming and J lost 3 bases; unmatched junction nucleotides: 5. CDR3 length: 13 amino acids. The CDR3, as DNA: TGTGCCAGCCAGGAGACAGGGGGCTACGAGCAGTACTTC. The encoded protein is CASQETGGYEQYF.

This sequence joins TRBV18 and TRBJ1-1, with TRBD1 matching over 8 bases. This CDR3 spans 15 amino acids. Germline values: CDR1 KGHSH, CDR2 LQKENI. J was trimmed by 5 bases and V by 3 bases; bases with no gene match: 8. CDR3 sequence (DNA): TGTGCCAGCTCACCTGACAGGGGAGGGGTGACTGAAGCTTTCTTT. Residues: CASSPDRGGVTEAFF.

The chain uses TRBV6-5 and TRBJ2-1; 7 nucleotides agree with TRBD2. The CDR3 length is 14 residues. V lost 5 bases and J lost 5; bases outside the gene matches: 6. CDR1 and CDR2 from the germline V gene are MNHEY and SVGAGI. Written as DNA, the CDR3 is TGTGCCAGCAGTCAAAGCGGGATCCACAATGAGCAGTTCTTC. It codes for CASSQSGIHNEQFF.

DNA of the CDR3: TGTGCTAGTGGGACAGGGATGACTGAAGCTTTCTTT. This gives the protein CASGTGMTEAFF. The chain links TRBV12-5 to TRBJ1-1; 7 nucleotides match TRBD1. Germline loops: CDR1 LGHNT, CDR2 FRNRAP. Trimming at V came to 6 bases and at J to 5 bases, leaving 3 bases not matched to a gene. The CDR3 loop spans 12 amino acids.

The chain employs TRBV19 and TRBJ1-2; tentatively, D is TRBD1 (5 bases). Between the trimmed V and J ends, which lost 4 bases and 3 bases, there was a span of 9 bases. Germline CDR1 LNHDA, CDR2 SQIVND (reference sequence). The CDR3 runs to 13 residues. This CDR3 reads CASSTDRYYGYTF. CDR3 in DNA: TGTGCCAGTAGTACCGACAGATACTATGGCTACACCTTC. The full variable domain, completed using reference TRBV19 and TRBJ1-2, is DGGITQSPKYLFRKEGQNVTLSCEQNLNHDAMYWYRQDPGQGLRLIYYSQIVNDFQKGDIAEGYSVSREKKESFPLTVTSAQKNPTAFYLCASSTDRYYGYTFGSGTRLTVV.

J is TRBJ1-5 and V is TRBV19; 8 bases match TRBD1. V was clipped by 4 bases and J by 1 base; unmatched bases: 3. The CDR3 consists of 15 residues. Germline V lookup: CDR1 LNHDA, CDR2 SQIVND (reference sequence). The CDR3 DNA sequence: TGTGCCAGTAGTACAGGGGGCGGGAGCAATCAGCCCCAGCATTTT. This codes for CASSTGGGSNQPQHF.

This chain connects TRBV7-8 to TRBJ1-5; 8 nucleotides line up with TRBD1. The CDR3 spans 14 residues. Trimming removed 0 bases from V and 5 bases from J; junction bases left unmatched: 0. The germline V gene has CDR1 SGHVS and CDR2 FQNEAQ. CDR3 DNA: TGTGCCAGCAGCTTAGCCAGGGGGCATCAGCCCCAGCATTTT. Protein sequence: CASSLARGHQPQHF.

This chain uses TRBV11-1 with TRBJ2-1, with TRBD1 as a possible D gene (6 bases). The V end lost 5 bases, the J end lost 11 bases, and 13 bases lay between the germline ends. The V gene's germline CDR1 is SGHAT and CDR2 FQDESV (reference sequence). This CDR3 is built from 12 residues. Written as DNA, the CDR3 is TGTGCCAGCAGCCCCATGCAGGGGAAGCAGTTCTTC. Amino acids: CASSPMQGKQFF.

The genes are TRBV18 and TRBJ2-1; D gene unclear. V was trimmed by 2 bases and J by 3 bases, leaving 11 bases between them. CDR3 length equals 15 residues. The germline V gene encodes CDR1 KGHSH and CDR2 LQKENI. The CDR3 sequence: CASSPKGTSYNEQFF. The DNA of the CDR3 is TGTGCCAGCTCACCAAAGGGAACAAGCTACAATGAGCAGTTCTTC.

A remark on this clone: The sample holds other DNA sequences that translate to the same CDR3. The chain uses TRBV7-2 and TRBJ2-7; perhaps TRBD2 as D (5 bases). Germline-derived CDR1 and CDR2 are SGHTA and FQGNSA. Trimming cost V 1 base and J 2 bases, with 12 bases left between them. CDR3 length: 15 residues. The CDR3 spells CASSLVGLATYEQYF. CDR3 coding DNA: TGTGCCAGCAGCTTAGTAGGGCTAGCCACCTACGAGCAGTACTTC.

The V and J genes are TRBV15 and TRBJ1-5, with 11 positions matching TRBD1. With V trimmed by 3 bases and J by 6 bases, 1 base remained unmatched. This CDR3 comprises 14 residues. Germline CDR1 LNHNV, CDR2 YYDKDF (reference sequence). The CDR3 DNA reads as TGTGCCACCAGCAGGGACAGGGGGCTTCAGCCCCAGCATTTT. This translates into CATSRDRGLQPQHF. Variable domain in full (rest from reference TRBV15 and TRBJ1-5): DAMVIQNPRYQVTQFGKPVTLSCSQTLNHNVMYWYQQKSSQAPKLLFHYYDKDFNNEADTPDNFQSRRPNTSFCFLDIRSPGLGDTAMYLCATSRDRGLQPQHFGDGTRLSIL.

The chain uses TRBV27 and TRBJ2-7, with 9 bases fitting TRBD2. V trimming: 6 bases; J trimming: 0 bases; junction bases outside the gene matches: 18. This CDR3 is built from 19 residues. The germline gives CDR1 MNHEY, CDR2 SMNVEV (reference sequence). CDR3 in amino acids: CASSHPWASGTGSSYEQYF. The CDR3 DNA follows: TGTGCCAGCAGCCACCCATGGGCTAGCGGGACCGGATCCTCCTACGAGCAGTACTTC.

About this clone itself: The junction departs from the called germline gene at one end, perhaps through a read error. This chain connects TRBV28 to TRBJ1-4; tentative D call: TRBD1 (5 bases). The CDR3 is 12 amino acids. Germline V CDR1 and CDR2: MDHEN, SYDVKM. Written as DNA, the CDR3 is TGTGCCAGCGGCCTTCTGGGGACGGCAGTTCTTTTT. This encodes CASGLLGTAVLF.

The chain joins TRBV28 to TRBJ2-7; 7 bases are shared with TRBD2. The germline gives CDR1 MDHEN, CDR2 SYDVKM. The V and J ends lost 8 bases and 0 bases, in that order; junction bases with no gene match: 7. The CDR3 runs 14 residues. The CDR3 sequence: CASWEGTYSYEQYF. For the CDR3, the DNA is TGTGCCAGCTGGGAGGGGACTTACTCCTACGAGCAGTACTTC.

The rearrangement joins TRBV11-2 to TRBJ2-3, with TRBD2 matching 9 bases. The CDR3 is made up of 16 amino acids. Trimming took 0 bases from V and 4 from J; bases not matched to a gene: 5. CDR1 is SGHAT, CDR2 FQNNGV, per germline. CDR3 nucleotide sequence: TGTGCCAGCAGCTTAGATCGTAGACTAGCGGCAGATACGCAGTATTTT. Its translation: CASSLDRRLAADTQYF.

This chain connects TRBV19 to TRBJ2-7; 10 bases align to TRBD2. V lost 6 bases, J lost 2 bases, and 4 bases stayed unmatched. The germline CDR1 and CDR2 sequences are LNHDA and SQIVND (reference sequence). The CDR3 is 14 amino acids. DNA for the CDR3: TGTGCCAGTAGCGATAGCGGGAGGACCTACGAGCAGTACTTC. As protein: CASSDSGRTYEQYF.

The rearrangement links TRBV5-1 to TRBJ1-1; D might be TRBD1 (5 bases). The CDR3 spans 17 residues. V gave up 0 bases and J gave up 0 bases, with 15 bases separating them. CDR1 and CDR2 from the germline V gene are SGHRS and YFSETQ. The DNA of the CDR3 is TGCGCCAGCAGCTTGGTTCCGGGGCTCGGGATGAACACTGAAGCTTTCTTT. Amino acids: CASSLVPGLGMNTEAFF. The whole variable domain, filled in from reference TRBV5-1 and TRBJ1-1, reads KAGVTQTPRYLIKTRGQQVTLSCSPISGHRSVSWYQQTPGQGLQFLFEYFSETQRNKGNFPGRFSGRQFSNSRSEMNVSTLELGDSALYLCASSLVPGLGMNTEAFFGQGTRLTVV.

The CDR3 region is CASSSGTSADEQYF. In DNA form, the CDR3 reads TGCGCCAGCAGCTCCGGGACTAGCGCGGACGAGCAGTACTTC. The V and J genes are TRBV5-1 and TRBJ2-7, with 10 bases matching TRBD2. Germline trimming cut 3 bases from V and 5 bases from J; bases unmatched to any gene: 5. This CDR3 has 14 amino acids. The germline V gene has CDR1 SGHRS and CDR2 YFSETQ.

This rearrangement joins TRBV19 to TRBJ1-2; D is possibly TRBD1 (5 bases). V lost 5 bases to trimming and J lost 6 bases, with 19 bases between them. The CDR3 is made up of 15 amino acids. The germline CDR1 and CDR2 sequences are LNHDA and SQIVND (reference sequence). CDR3 coding DNA: TGTGCCAGTAGTCTCCAACACGACAGCCATCATGGCTACACCTTC. The encoded protein is CASSLQHDSHHGYTF.